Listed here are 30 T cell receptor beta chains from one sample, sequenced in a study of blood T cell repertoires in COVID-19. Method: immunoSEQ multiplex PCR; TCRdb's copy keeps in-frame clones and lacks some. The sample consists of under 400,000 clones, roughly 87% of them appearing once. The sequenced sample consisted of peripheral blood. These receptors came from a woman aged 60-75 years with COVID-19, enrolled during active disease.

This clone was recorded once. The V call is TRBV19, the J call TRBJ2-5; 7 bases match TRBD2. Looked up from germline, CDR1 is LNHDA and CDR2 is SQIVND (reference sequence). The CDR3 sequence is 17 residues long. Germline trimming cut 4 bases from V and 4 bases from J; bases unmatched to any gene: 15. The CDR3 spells CASSTDGGTAGRETQYF. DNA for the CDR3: TGTGCCAGTAGTACCGACGGGGGGACCGCAGGGAGAGAGACCCAGTACTTC.

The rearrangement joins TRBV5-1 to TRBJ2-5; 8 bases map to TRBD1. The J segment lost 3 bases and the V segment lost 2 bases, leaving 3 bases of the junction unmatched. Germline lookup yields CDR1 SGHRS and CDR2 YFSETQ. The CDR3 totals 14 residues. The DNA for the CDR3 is TGCGCCAGCAGCTTCGGACAGGGAGAAGAGACCCAGTACTTC. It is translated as CASSFGQGEETQYF.

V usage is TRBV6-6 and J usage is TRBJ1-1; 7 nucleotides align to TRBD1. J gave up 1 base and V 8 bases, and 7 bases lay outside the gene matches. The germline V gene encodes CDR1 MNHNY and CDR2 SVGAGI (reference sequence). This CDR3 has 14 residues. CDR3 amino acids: CASGHRGRNTEAFF. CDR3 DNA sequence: TGTGCCAGCGGGCACAGGGGCCGGAACACTGAAGCTTTCTTT.

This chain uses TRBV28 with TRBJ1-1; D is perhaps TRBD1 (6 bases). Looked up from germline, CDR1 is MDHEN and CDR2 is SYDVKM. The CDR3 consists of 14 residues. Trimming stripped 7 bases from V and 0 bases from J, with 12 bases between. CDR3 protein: CASTRGGVNTEAFF. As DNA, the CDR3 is TGTGCCAGCACCAGGGGAGGGGTGAACACTGAAGCTTTCTTT. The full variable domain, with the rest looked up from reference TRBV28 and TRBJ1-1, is DVKVTQSSRYLVKRTGEKVFLECVQDMDHENMFWYRQDPGLGLRLIYFSYDVKMKEKGDIPEGYSVSREKKERFSLILESASTNQTSMYLCASTRGGVNTEAFFGQGTRLTVV.

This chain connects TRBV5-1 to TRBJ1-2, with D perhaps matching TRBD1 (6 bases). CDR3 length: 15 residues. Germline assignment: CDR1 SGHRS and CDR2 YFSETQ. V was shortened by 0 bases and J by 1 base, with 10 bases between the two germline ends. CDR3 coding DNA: TGCGCCAGCAGCTTGGACAGGGTATTTAACTATGGCTACACCTTC. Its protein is CASSLDRVFNYGYTF.

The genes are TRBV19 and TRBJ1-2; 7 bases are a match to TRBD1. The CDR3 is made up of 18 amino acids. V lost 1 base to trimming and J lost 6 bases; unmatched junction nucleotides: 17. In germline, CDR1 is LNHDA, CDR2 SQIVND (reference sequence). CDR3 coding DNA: TGTGCCAGTAGTATAGGTTGGGGACAGCGCTCTTTAAGGGATGGCTACACCTTC. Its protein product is CASSIGWGQRSLRDGYTF.

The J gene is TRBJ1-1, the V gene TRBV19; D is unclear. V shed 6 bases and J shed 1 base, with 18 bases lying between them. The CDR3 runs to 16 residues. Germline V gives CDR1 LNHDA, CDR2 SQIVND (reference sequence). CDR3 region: CASRSHSGSTNTEAFF. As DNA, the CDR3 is TGTGCCAGTAGGAGCCACTCGGGGTCCACGAACACTGAAGCTTTCTTT.

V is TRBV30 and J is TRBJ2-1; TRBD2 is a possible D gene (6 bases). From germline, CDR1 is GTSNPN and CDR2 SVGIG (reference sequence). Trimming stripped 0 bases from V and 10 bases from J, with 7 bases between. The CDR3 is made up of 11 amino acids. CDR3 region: CAWSVRGEQFF. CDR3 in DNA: TGTGCCTGGAGTGTACGGGGGGAGCAGTTCTTC.

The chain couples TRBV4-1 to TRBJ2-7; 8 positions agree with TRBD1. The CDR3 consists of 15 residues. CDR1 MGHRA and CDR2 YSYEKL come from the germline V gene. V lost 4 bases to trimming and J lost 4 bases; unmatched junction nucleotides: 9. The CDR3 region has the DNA TGCGCCAGCAGCCTTTTCCAGGGGGCTTATTACGAGCAGTACTTC. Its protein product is CASSLFQGAYYEQYF.

The CDR3 is CASSSHGGGAYGYTF. The CDR3 nucleotides read TGTGCCAGCAGTTCCCACGGGGGGGGAGCCTATGGCTACACCTTC. The chain employs TRBV6-5 and TRBJ1-2, with a weak D call TRBD1 (5 bases). Germline V gene data show CDR1 as MNHEY and CDR2 as SVGAGI. The V end lost 4 bases, the J end lost 4 bases, and 16 bases lay between the germline ends. The CDR3 extends over 15 amino acids.

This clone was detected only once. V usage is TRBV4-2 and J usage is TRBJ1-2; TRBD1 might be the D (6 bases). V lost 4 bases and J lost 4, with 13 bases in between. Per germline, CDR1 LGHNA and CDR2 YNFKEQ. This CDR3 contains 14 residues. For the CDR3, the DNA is TGTGCCAGCAGCCTCCGGACAGCGCTCTATGGCTACACCTTC. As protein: CASSLRTALYGYTF.

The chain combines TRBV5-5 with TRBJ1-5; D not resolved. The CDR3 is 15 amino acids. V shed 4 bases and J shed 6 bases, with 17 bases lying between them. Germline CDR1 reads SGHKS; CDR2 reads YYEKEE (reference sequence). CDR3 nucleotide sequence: TGTGCCAGCAGCCCCCGACGGGTAGAGGGTCAGCCCCAGCATTTT. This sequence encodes CASSPRRVEGQPQHF.

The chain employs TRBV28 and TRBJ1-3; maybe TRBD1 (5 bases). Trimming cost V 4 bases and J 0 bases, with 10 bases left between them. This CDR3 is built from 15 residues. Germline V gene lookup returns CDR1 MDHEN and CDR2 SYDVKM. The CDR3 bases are TGTGCCAGCAGTTATGGGGGGAGCTCTGGAAACACCATATATTTT. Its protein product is CASSYGGSSGNTIYF.

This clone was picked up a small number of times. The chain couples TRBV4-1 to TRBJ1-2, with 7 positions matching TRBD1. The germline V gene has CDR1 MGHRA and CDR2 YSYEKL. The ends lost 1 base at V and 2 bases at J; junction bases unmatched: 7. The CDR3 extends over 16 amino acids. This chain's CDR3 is CASSQVKTGSNYGYTF. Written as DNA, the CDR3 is TGCGCCAGCAGCCAAGTTAAGACAGGGTCGAACTATGGCTACACCTTC.

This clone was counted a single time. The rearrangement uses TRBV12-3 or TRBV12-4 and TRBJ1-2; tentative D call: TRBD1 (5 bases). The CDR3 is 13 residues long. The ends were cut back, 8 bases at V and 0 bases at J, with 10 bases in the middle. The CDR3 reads CASSWGPNYGYTF. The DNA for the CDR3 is TGTGCCAGCTCGTGGGGCCCTAACTATGGCTACACCTTC.

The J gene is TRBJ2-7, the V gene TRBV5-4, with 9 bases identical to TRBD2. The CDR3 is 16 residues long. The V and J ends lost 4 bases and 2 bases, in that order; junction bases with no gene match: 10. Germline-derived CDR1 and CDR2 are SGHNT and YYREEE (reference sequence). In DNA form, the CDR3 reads TGTGCCAGCAGCCTGGGGTCCCTAGCGGGAACCTACGAGCAGTACTTC. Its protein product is CASSLGSLAGTYEQYF.

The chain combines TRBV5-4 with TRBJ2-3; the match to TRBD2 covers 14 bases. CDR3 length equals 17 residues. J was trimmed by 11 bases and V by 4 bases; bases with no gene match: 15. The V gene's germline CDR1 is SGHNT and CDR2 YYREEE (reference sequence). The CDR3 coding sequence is TGTGCCAGCAGCCCCCCGGGACTAGCGGGGGCCGATAGAAGGCAGTATTTT. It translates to CASSPPGLAGADRRQYF. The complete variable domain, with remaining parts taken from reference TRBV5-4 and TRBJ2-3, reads ETGVTQSPTHLIKTRGQQVTLRCSSQSGHNTVSWYQQALGQGPQFIFQYYREEENGRGNFPPRFSGLQFPNYSSELNVNALELDDSALYLCASSPPGLAGADRRQYFGPGTRLTVL.

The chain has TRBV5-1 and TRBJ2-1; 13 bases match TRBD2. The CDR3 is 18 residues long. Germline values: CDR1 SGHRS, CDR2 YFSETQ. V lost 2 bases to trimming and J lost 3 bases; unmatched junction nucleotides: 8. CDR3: CASSFQTSGGSVYNEQFF. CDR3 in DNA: TGCGCCAGCAGCTTTCAGACTAGCGGGGGGTCCGTCTACAATGAGCAGTTCTTC.

The CDR3 DNA reads TGTGCCACAGGACCAGGGCCCACCTACGAGCAGTACTTC. The encoded protein is CATGPGPTYEQYF. V is TRBV19 and J is TRBJ2-7; maybe TRBD1 (5 bases). Germline V gives CDR1 LNHDA, CDR2 SQIVND (reference sequence). Trimming removed 10 bases from V and 2 bases from J, with 15 bases in between. The length of the CDR3 is 13 residues.

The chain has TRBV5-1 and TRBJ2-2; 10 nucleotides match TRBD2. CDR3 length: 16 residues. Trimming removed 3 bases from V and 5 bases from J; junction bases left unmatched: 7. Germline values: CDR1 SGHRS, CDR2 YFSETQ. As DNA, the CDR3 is TGCGCCAGCAGCTACCTAGCGGGGGTTACGACCGGGGAGCTGTTTTTT. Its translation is CASSYLAGVTTGELFF.

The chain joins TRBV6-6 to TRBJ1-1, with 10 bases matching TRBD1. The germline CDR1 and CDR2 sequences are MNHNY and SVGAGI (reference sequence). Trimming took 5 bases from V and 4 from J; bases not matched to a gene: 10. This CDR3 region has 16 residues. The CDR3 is CASSPGGTGVFTEAFF. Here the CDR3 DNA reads TGTGCCAGCAGTCCCGGGGGGACAGGGGTATTCACTGAAGCTTTCTTT.

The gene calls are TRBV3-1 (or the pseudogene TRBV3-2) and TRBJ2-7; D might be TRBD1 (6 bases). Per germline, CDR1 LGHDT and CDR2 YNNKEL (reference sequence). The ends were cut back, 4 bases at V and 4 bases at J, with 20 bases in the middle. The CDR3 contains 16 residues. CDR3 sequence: CASSPGLGVGAYEQYF. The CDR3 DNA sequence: TGTGCCAGCAGCCCCGGCCTCGGGGTGGGGGCTTACGAGCAGTACTTC.

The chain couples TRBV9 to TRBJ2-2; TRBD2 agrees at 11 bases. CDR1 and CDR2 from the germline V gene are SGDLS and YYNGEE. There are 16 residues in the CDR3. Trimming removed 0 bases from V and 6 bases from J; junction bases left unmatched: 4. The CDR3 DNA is TGTGCCAGCAGCGTAGTAGCGGGGGGGCCCGCCGGGGAGCTGTTTTTT. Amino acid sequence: CASSVVAGGPAGELFF. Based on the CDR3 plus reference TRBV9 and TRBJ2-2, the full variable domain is DSGVTQTPKHLITATGQRVTLRCSPRSGDLSVYWYQQSLDQGLQFLIQYYNGEERAKGNILERFSAQQFPDLHSELNLSSLELGDSALYFCASSVVAGGPAGELFFGEGSRLTVL.

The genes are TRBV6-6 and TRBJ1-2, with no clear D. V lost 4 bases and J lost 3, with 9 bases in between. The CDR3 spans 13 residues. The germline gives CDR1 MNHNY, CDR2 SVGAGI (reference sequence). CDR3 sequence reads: CASSLVRDYGYTF. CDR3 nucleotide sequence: TGTGCCAGCAGTTTGGTTCGAGACTATGGCTACACCTTC.

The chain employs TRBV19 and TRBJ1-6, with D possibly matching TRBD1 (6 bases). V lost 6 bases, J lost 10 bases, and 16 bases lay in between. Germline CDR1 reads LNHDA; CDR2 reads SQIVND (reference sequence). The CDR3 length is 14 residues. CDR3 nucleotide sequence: TGTGCCAGTAGCGATAACAGGGTTTCATCACCCCTCCACTTT. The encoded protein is CASSDNRVSSPLHF.

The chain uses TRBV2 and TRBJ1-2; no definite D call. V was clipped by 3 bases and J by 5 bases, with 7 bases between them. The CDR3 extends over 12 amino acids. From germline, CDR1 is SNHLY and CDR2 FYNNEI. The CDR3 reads CASSDSGYGYTF. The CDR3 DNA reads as TGTGCCAGCAGTGACTCGGGATATGGCTACACCTTC.

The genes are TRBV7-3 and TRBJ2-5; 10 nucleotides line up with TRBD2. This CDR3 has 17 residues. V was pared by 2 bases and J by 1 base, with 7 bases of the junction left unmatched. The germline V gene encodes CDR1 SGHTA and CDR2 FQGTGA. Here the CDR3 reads CASSLHRRTSGQETQYF. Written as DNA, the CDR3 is TGTGCCAGCAGCTTACACCGAAGGACTAGCGGCCAAGAGACCCAGTACTTC.

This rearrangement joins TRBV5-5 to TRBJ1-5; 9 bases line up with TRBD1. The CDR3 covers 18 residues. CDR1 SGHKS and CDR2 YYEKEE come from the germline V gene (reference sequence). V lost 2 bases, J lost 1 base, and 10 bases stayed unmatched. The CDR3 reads CASSFEAGTGMSNQPQHF. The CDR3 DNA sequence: TGTGCCAGCAGCTTTGAAGCCGGGACAGGGATGAGCAATCAGCCCCAGCATTTT.

Here the CDR3 reads CASSLGPLNTEAFF. The CDR3, as DNA: TGCGCCAGCAGCTTGGGTCCCTTGAACACTGAAGCTTTCTTT. The chain joins TRBV5-1 to TRBJ1-1; D call uncertain. The CDR3 is made up of 14 amino acids. Germline assignment: CDR1 SGHRS and CDR2 YFSETQ. V lost 0 bases, J lost 0 bases, and 6 bases lay in between.

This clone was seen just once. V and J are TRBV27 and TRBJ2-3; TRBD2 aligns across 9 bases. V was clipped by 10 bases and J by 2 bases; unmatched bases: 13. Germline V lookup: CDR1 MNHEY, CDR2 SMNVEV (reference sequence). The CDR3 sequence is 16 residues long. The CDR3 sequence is CATSPFLAGFTDTQYF. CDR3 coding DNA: TGTGCCACCTCGCCCTTTCTAGCGGGGTTCACAGATACGCAGTATTTT.